This T cell receptor (beta chain) emerged from a study of cytomegalovirus exposure and HLA in healthy donors. The repertoire was sequenced with immunoSEQ multiplex PCR; TCRdb's copy has only in-frame clones and lacks some. The sample shows 95,000 to 150,000 clones, approximately 87% of them seen only once. This TCR was recovered from a woman younger than 45 in good health and CMV-seronegative. Sequencing was done on a sample of PBMCs.

The CDR3 loop reads CASSPTGGGQNTEAFF. The CDR3 coding sequence is TGTGCCAGCAGCCCGACAGGGGGGGGACAGAACACTGAAGCTTTCTTT. This chain links TRBV5-6 with TRBJ1-1, with 9 bases matching TRBD1. CDR3 length equals 16 residues. Germline trimming cut 4 bases from V and 1 base from J; bases unmatched to any gene: 8. CDR1 is SGHDT, CDR2 YYEEEE, per germline.